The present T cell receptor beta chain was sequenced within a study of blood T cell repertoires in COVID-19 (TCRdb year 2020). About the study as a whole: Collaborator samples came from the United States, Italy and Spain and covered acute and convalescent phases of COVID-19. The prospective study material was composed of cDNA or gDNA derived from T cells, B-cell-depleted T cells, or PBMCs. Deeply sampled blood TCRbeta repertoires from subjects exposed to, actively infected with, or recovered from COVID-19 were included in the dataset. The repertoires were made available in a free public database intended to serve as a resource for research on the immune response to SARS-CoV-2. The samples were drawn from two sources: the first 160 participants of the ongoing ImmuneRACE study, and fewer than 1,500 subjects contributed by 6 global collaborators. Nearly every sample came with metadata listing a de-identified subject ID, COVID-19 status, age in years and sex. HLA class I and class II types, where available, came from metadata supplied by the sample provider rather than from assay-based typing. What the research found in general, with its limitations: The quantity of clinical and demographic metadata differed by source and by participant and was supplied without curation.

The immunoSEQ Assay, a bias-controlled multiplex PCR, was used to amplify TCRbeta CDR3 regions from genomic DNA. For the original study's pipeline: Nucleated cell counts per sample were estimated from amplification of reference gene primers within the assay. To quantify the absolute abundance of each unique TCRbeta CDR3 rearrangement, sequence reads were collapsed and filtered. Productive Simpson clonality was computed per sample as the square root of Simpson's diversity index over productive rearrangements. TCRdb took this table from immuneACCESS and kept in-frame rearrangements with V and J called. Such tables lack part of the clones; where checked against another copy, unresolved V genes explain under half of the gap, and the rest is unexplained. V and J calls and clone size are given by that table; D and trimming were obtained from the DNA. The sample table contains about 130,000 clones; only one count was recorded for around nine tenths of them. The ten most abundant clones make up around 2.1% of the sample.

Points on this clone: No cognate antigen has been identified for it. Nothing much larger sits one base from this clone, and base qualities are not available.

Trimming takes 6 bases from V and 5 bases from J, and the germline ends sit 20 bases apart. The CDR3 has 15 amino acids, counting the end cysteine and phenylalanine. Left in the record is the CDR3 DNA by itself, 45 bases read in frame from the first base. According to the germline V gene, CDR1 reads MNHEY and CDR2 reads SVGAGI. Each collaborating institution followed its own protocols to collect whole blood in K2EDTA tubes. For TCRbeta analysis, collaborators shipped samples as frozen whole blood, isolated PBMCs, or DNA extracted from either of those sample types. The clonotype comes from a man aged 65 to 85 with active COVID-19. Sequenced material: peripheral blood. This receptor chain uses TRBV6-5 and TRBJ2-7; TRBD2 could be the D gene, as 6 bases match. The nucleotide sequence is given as TGTGCCAGCAGCCCCCCTAGGAGGGATCGCCACGAGCAGTACTTC. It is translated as CASSPPRRDRHEQYF.